This T cell receptor beta chain was profiled in a study of blood T cell repertoires in COVID-19. Overall study: Acute and convalescent COVID-19 samples came from the United States, Italy and Spain. From T cells, B-cell-depleted T cells, or PBMCs came the material, which was cDNA or gDNA.

The assay was immunoSEQ multiplex PCR, and TCRdb's table has in-frame clones only and misses some. The table records 300,000 to 400,000 clones, approximately 87% of them present only once. This CDR3 spans 17 amino acids. Input material: peripheral blood. The V call is TRBV21-1, the J call TRBJ1-6; TRBD1, as called in the table, went unchecked against the DNA. TRBV21-1 is noted as a pseudogene. This clonotype was obtained from a woman aged 45-65 years with active or convalescent COVID-19. CDR3: CATPTGTESSYNSPLHF. In DNA, the CDR3 is TGTGCCACCCCAACCGGGACAGAGAGCTCCTATAATTCACCCCTCCACTTT.